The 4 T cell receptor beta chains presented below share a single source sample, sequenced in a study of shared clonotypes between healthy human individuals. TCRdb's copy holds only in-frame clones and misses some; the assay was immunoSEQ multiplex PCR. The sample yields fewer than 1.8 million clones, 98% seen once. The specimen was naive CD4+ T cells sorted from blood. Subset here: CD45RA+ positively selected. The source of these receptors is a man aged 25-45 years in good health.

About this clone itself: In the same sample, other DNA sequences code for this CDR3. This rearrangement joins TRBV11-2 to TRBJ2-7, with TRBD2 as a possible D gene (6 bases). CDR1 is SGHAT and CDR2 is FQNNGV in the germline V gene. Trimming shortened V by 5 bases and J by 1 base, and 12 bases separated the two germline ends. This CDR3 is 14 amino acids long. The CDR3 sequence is CASSPRTKSYEQYF. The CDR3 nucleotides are TGTGCCAGCAGCCCTCGGACTAAGTCCTACGAGCAGTACTTC. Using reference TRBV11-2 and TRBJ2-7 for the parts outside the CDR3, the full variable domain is EAGVAQSPRYKIIEKRQSVAFWCNPISGHATLYWYQQILGQGPKLLIQFQNNGVVDDSQLPKDRFSAERLKGVDSTLKIQPAKLEDSAVYLCASSPRTKSYEQYFGPGTRLTVT.

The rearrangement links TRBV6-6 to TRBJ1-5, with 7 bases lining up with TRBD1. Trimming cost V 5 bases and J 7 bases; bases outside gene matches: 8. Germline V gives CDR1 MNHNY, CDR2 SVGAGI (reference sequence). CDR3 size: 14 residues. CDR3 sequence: CASSTDRVQQPQHF. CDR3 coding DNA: TGTGCCAGCAGTACCGACAGGGTACAGCAGCCCCAGCATTTT.

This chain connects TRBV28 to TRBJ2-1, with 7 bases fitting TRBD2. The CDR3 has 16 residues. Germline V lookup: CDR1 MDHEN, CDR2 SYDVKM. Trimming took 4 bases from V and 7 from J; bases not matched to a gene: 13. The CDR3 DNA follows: TGTGCCAGCAGTTCGCGGCCCTCGGGGGGAGGGAATGAGCAGTTCTTC. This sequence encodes CASSSRPSGGGNEQFF.

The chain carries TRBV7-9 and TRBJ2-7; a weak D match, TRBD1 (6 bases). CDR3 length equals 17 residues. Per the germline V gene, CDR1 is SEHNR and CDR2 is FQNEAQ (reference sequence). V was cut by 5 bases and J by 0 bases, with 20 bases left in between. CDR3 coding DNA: TGTGCCAGCAGCCCTGGACAGTTCCGGTTAAGCTCCTACGAGCAGTACTTC. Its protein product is CASSPGQFRLSSYEQYF.